The rows below give T cell receptor beta chains drawn from one sample of a study of cytotoxic CD8 clonotypes in ibrutinib-treated CLL. The assay was immunoSEQ multiplex PCR, and TCRdb's table has in-frame clones only and misses some. This sample has some 200,000 clones, with 70% found just once. The sample consisted of PBMCs, taken after 12 months of ibrutinib treatment. All receptors come from a human donor with chronic lymphocytic leukemia. Both conserved end residues are part of each CDR3. The D gene is left open where the match is weak. Rows may omit the clone size; those that give it use once, few, many or a size class.

>TRBJ2-5|TRBD2|TRBV30|-
CAWRASGGFQETQYF
TGTGCCTGGAGGGCTAGCGGGGGATTCCAAGAGACCCAGTACTTC
>TRBJ1-3|-|TRBV28|-
CASSAVGIFGNTIYF
TGTGCCAGCAGTGCTGTGGGGATCTTTGGAAACACCATATATTTT
>TRBJ1-1|TRBD1|TRBV6-1|-
CASCRGRDTEAFF
TGTGCCAGCTGCAGGGGGCGGGACACTGAAGCTTTCTTT
>TRBJ2-3|-|TRBV19|-
CASSARQAGRDTQYF
TGTGCCAGTAGTGCGAGACAGGCGGGTCGGGATACGCAGTATTTT
>TRBJ2-3|TRBD2|TRBV6-1|-
CASSLAGVQYTQYF
TGTGCCAGCAGTTTAGCGGGAGTCCAGTATACGCAGTATTTT
>TRBJ2-1|-|TRBV18|-
CASSKTESEQFF
TGTGCCAGCTCAAAGACAGAAAGTGAGCAGTTCTTC
>TRBJ1-1|TRBD1|TRBV6-5|few
CASSVDRGYTEAFF
TGTGCCAGCAGTGTAGACAGGGGTTACACTGAAGCTTTCTTT
>TRBJ1-1|-|TRBV9|-
CASSVGGGLNTEAFF
TGTGCCAGCAGCGTAGGGGGAGGGTTGAACACTGAAGCTTTCTTT
>TRBJ2-2|-|TRBV19|-
CASSQLGGRIDTGELFF
TGTGCCAGTAGCCAATTGGGGGGGCGGATTGACACCGGGGAGCTGTTTTTT
>TRBJ1-1|-|TRBV13|once
CASSIRRSSMNTEAFF
TGTGCCAGCAGCATCCGACGGTCATCCATGAACACTGAAGCTTTCTTT
>TRBJ1-2|-|TRBV6-6|-
CASSYSRYYGYTF
TGTGCCAGCAGTTACTCGCGGTACTATGGCTACACCTTC
>TRBJ2-3|-|TRBV7-8|-
CASSLRIEFSTDTQYF
TGTGCCAGCAGCTTAAGAATAGAGTTTAGCACAGATACGCAGTATTTT
>TRBJ2-1|TRBD2|TRBV5-4|once
CASSFGGNSYNEQFF
TGTGCCAGCAGTTTCGGGGGGAACTCCTACAATGAGCAGTTCTTC
>TRBJ1-1|TRBD1|TRBV15|once
CATSRDRGRAEAFF
TGTGCCACCAGCAGAGATAGGGGGCGCGCTGAAGCTTTCTTT
>TRBJ2-1|TRBD1|TRBV7-9|-
CASSSLDREPYNEQFF
TGTGCCAGCAGCTCCTTAGACAGGGAGCCGTACAATGAGCAGTTCTTC
>TRBJ2-3|-|TRBV9|-
CASSVLGTDTQYF
TGTGCCAGCAGCGTTTTGGGCACAGATACGCAGTATTTT
>TRBJ1-2|-|TRBV20-1|-
CSASPQVEIF
TGCAGTGCTTCACCCCAGGTGGAAATCTTC
>TRBJ2-7|-|TRBV30|-
CAWSVRSYEQYF
TGTGCCTGGAGTGTGCGGAGCTACGAGCAGTACTTC
>TRBJ2-3|TRBD1|TRBV6-5|-
CASSSTGGTDTQYF
TGTGCCAGCAGTTCCACAGGGGGCACAGATACGCAGTATTTT
>TRBJ2-2|-|TRBV18|-
CASSQPGPNTGELFF
TGTGCCAGCTCACAACCGGGACCTAACACCGGGGAGCTGTTTTTT
>TRBJ2-1|TRBD2|TRBV14|-
CASSQYRAGLYNEQFF
TGTGCCAGCAGCCAATACAGAGCGGGACTCTACAATGAGCAGTTCTTC
>TRBJ1-2|TRBD1|TRBV7-9|-
CASSPGQGAEGYTF
TGTGCCAGCAGCCCAGGACAGGGGGCGGAGGGCTACACCTTC
>TRBJ2-7|TRBD1|TRBV29-1|-
CSVEPRTGVEQYF
TGCAGCGTTGAACCCAGAACAGGGGTCGAGCAGTACTTC
>TRBJ2-2|-|TRBV5-1|-
CASGPRANTGELFF
TGCGCCAGCGGACCCAGAGCGAACACCGGGGAGCTGTTTTTT